This T cell receptor (beta chain) was retrieved from a study of T cell changes during pregnancy in multiple sclerosis. This clone appeared once. Trimming at V came to 4 bases and at J to 3 bases, leaving 5 bases not matched to a gene. This CDR3 is 14 amino acids long. Germline lookup yields CDR1 MGHRA and CDR2 YSYEKL. TCRdb keeps only in-frame clones here, not all; method: immunoSEQ multiplex PCR. The sample records roughly 110,000 clones, roughly 90% being singletons. The receptor comes from a female donor in good health, enrolled as a control in a pregnancy study. The rearrangement uses TRBV4-1 and TRBJ2-5; TRBD1 agrees at 7 bases. The sequencing used peripheral blood, collected in the third trimester of pregnancy. This CDR3 is CASSPTGQKETQYF. For the CDR3, the DNA is TGCGCCAGCAGCCCCACGGGACAGAAAGAGACCCAGTACTTC.